The 30 T cell receptor beta chains in this list originate from one sample, sequenced in a study of blood T cell repertoires in COVID-19. The repertoire was sequenced with immunoSEQ multiplex PCR; TCRdb's copy has only in-frame clones and lacks some. The sample lists about 100,000 clones; 65% to 85% were seen once. The source material was peripheral blood. The receptors derive from a woman aged 55-69 years with acute or convalescent COVID-19.

The count of this clone is one. V is TRBV5-1 and J is TRBJ2-1; the D gene is possibly TRBD2 (5 bases). CDR3 length: 16 amino acids. CDR1 and CDR2 (germline): SGHRS, YFSETQ. V gave up 0 bases and J gave up 7 bases, with 17 bases separating them. CDR3 in amino acids: CASSLGSVTSGNEQFF. The CDR3 coding sequence is TGCGCCAGCAGCTTGGGGTCAGTGACCAGCGGAAATGAGCAGTTCTTC.

The J gene is TRBJ2-5, the V gene TRBV11-2; 11 bases map to TRBD2. Germline V gives CDR1 SGHAT, CDR2 FQNNGV. Unmatched junction bases numbered 12, after V lost 5 bases and J lost 7 bases. This CDR3 is 16 amino acids long. The CDR3 sequence is CASSPTPQTSGGTQYF. The CDR3 nucleotides read TGTGCCAGCAGCCCTACCCCTCAAACTAGCGGGGGGACCCAGTACTTC.

The rearrangement links TRBV19 to TRBJ2-5; D ambiguous. The V gene lost 6 bases and the J gene lost 1 base, with 9 bases spanning the gap. The CDR3 is 13 residues long. The germline gives CDR1 LNHDA, CDR2 SQIVND (reference sequence). CDR3 loop: CASSPPGQETQYF. CDR3 in DNA: TGTGCCAGTAGCCCACCGGGCCAAGAGACCCAGTACTTC.

In this sample, this clone turned up a few times. V and J are TRBV21-1 and TRBJ1-5. TRBV21-1 is classified as a pseudogene. This CDR3 comprises 14 residues. CDR3 protein: CASSSSRFDQPQHF. The CDR3 nucleotides read TGTGCCAGCAGCAGCTCGCGGTTTGATCAGCCCCAGCATTTT.

The chain employs TRBV11-3 and TRBJ1-2; D is uncertain. The length of the CDR3 is 12 residues. Germline V gives CDR1 SGHNT, CDR2 YENEEA. Between the trimmed V and J ends, which lost 2 bases and 6 bases, there was a span of 7 bases. CDR3 amino acids: CASSLSRHGYTF. The CDR3 bases are TGTGCCAGCAGCTTATCGAGGCATGGCTACACCTTC. Full variable domain (rest looked up from reference TRBV11-3 and TRBJ1-2): EAGVVQSPRYKIIEKKQPVAFWCNPISGHNTLYWYLQNLGQGPELLIRYENEEAVDDSQLPKDRFSAERLKGVDSTLKIQPAELGDSAVYLCASSLSRHGYTFGSGTRLTVV.

The chain combines TRBV6-2 or TRBV6-3 with TRBJ2-7, with 15 positions matching TRBD2. Germline values: CDR1 MNHEY, CDR2 SVGEGT. V lost 2 bases and J lost 5; bases outside the gene matches: 4. This CDR3 is 16 amino acids long. CDR3 region: CASSYAGLAGGDEQYF. CDR3 nucleotide sequence: TGTGCCAGCAGTTACGCCGGACTAGCGGGGGGGGACGAGCAGTACTTC.

The chain is built from TRBV24-1 and TRBJ1-1; 7 bases match TRBD1. The CDR3 has 13 amino acids. Germline loops: CDR1 KGHDR, CDR2 SFDVKD. V lost 6 bases and J lost 3; bases outside the gene matches: 3. The CDR3 sequence is CATSTRGDTEAFF. The CDR3 DNA follows: TGTGCCACCAGTACCAGGGGGGACACTGAAGCTTTCTTT.

V gene TRBV5-1 combines with J gene TRBJ2-1, with 7 bases fitting TRBD1. Trimming removed 0 bases from V and 7 bases from J; junction bases left unmatched: 7. The CDR3 spans 15 residues. From germline, CDR1 is SGHRS and CDR2 YFSETQ. In DNA, the CDR3 is TGCGCCAGCAGCTTGGGAGGCAGGGGGTGGAATGAGCAGTTCTTC. It encodes CASSLGGRGWNEQFF. The whole variable domain, remainder taken from reference TRBV5-1 and TRBJ2-1, is KAGVTQTPRYLIKTRGQQVTLSCSPISGHRSVSWYQQTPGQGLQFLFEYFSETQRNKGNFPGRFSGRQFSNSRSEMNVSTLELGDSALYLCASSLGGRGWNEQFFGPGTRLTVL.

The chain uses TRBV5-1 and TRBJ1-2; tentatively, D is TRBD1 (6 bases). CDR3 length: 14 residues. CDR1 is SGHRS and CDR2 is YFSETQ in the germline V gene. V lost 7 bases and J lost 1, with 14 bases in between. This chain's CDR3 is CASGNREGNYGYTF. DNA for the CDR3: TGCGCCAGCGGAAACAGGGAGGGTAACTATGGCTACACCTTC.

V and J are TRBV5-1 and TRBJ2-7, with TRBD1 matching over 7 bases. The V gene's germline CDR1 is SGHRS and CDR2 YFSETQ. V lost 4 bases and J lost 0; bases outside the gene matches: 7. The CDR3 totals 15 residues. CDR3 amino acids: CASSIGTVSSYEQYF. The CDR3 coding sequence is TGCGCCAGCAGCATAGGGACAGTAAGCTCCTACGAGCAGTACTTC.

CDR3 region: CASSQAPGTSYEQYF. The CDR3 region has the DNA TGTGCCAGCAGCCAAGCCCCAGGGACTAGCTACGAGCAGTACTTC. The chain uses TRBV4-2 and TRBJ2-7; 8 bases agree with TRBD2. The CDR3 consists of 15 residues. CDR1 is LGHNA, CDR2 YNFKEQ, per germline. Losses at the gene ends were 1 base for V and 3 bases for J; bases not matched to a gene: 5.

In this sample, this clone turned up a few times. CDR3 loop: CASSYSYRQLRAFF. The CDR3 DNA reads as TGTGCCAGCAGTTACTCCTACCGACAGTTAAGGGCTTTCTTT. The V call is TRBV6-5, the J call TRBJ1-1, with a weak D call TRBD1 (5 bases). CDR1 and CDR2 (germline): MNHEY, SVGAGI. The CDR3 covers 14 residues. V was pared by 0 bases and J by 11 bases, with 16 bases between.

The chain combines TRBV6-5 with TRBJ1-2; 9 positions match TRBD1. J gave up 9 bases and V 6 bases, and 11 bases lay outside the gene matches. Germline CDR1 is MNHEY and CDR2 is SVGAGI. CDR3 length: 14 amino acids. In DNA form, the CDR3 reads TGTGCCAGCAGCCCCGCTTGGGACAGGGTGAGCTACACCTTC. This translates into CASSPAWDRVSYTF.

The V gene is TRBV30, the J gene TRBJ2-7; D is perhaps TRBD1 (6 bases). The CDR3 has 17 amino acids. Deletions cut 0 bases from V and 5 bases from J, with 23 bases between. Germline CDR1 reads GTSNPN; CDR2 reads SVGIG (reference sequence). This CDR3 reads CAWSVNLSPDRSDEQYF. The CDR3 DNA is TGTGCCTGGAGTGTAAACTTGTCACCGGACAGATCGGACGAGCAGTACTTC.

CDR3: CASSWGSGQGSEPQHF. CDR3 coding DNA: TGTGCCAGCAGTTGGGGGTCCGGACAGGGCTCGGAGCCCCAGCATTTT. The chain recombines TRBV6-5 with TRBJ1-5; 8 positions agree with TRBD1. The J segment lost 8 bases and the V segment lost 4 bases, leaving 13 bases of the junction unmatched. CDR3 length: 16 residues. Looked up from germline, CDR1 is MNHEY and CDR2 is SVGAGI.

This clone was seen a few times. The chain has TRBV5-5 and TRBJ1-2; a weak D match, TRBD1 (6 bases). With 4 bases removed from V and 5 bases from J, the gap between germline ends came to 21 bases. The germline V gene has CDR1 SGHKS and CDR2 YYEKEE (reference sequence). The CDR3 length is 16 residues. CDR3 loop: CASSQSLAGGVYGYTF. The CDR3 coding sequence is TGTGCCAGCAGCCAATCCCTAGCTGGGGGCGTATATGGCTACACCTTC.

The genes are TRBV3-1 (or the pseudogene TRBV3-2) and TRBJ1-2; tentatively, D is TRBD1 (6 bases). CDR1 is LGHDT, CDR2 YNNKEL, per germline (reference sequence). The CDR3 contains 14 residues. With 4 bases removed from V and 4 bases from J, the gap between germline ends came to 13 bases. CDR3 amino acids: CASSPRGLSYGYTF. Written as DNA, the CDR3 is TGTGCCAGCAGCCCCAGGGGCCTGTCCTATGGCTACACCTTC.

This chain uses TRBV3-1 (or the pseudogene TRBV3-2) with TRBJ1-2; D may be TRBD1 (5 bases). Between the trimmed V and J ends, which lost 4 bases and 4 bases, there was a span of 16 bases. This CDR3 comprises 15 residues. Germline CDR1 is LGHDT and CDR2 is YNNKEL (reference sequence). CDR3 DNA sequence: TGTGCCAGCAGCCCCGTCGGGAGGGGATCCTATGGCTACACCTTC. Its translation: CASSPVGRGSYGYTF.

This clone has only a few counts. The chain carries TRBV18 and TRBJ2-2; tentatively, D is TRBD2 (5 bases). Germline V gene data show CDR1 as KGHSH and CDR2 as LQKENI. This CDR3 is built from 16 residues. The ends were cut back, 3 bases at V and 2 bases at J, with 13 bases in the middle. The CDR3 nucleotides are TGTGCCAGCTCACCCCGAGGACTGATTAACACCGGGGAGCTGTTTTTT. Its translation: CASSPRGLINTGELFF.

This clone showed up just once. V and J are TRBV7-9 and TRBJ1-1; D gene uncertain. The CDR3 loop spans 15 amino acids. With 5 bases removed from V and 0 bases from J, the gap between germline ends came to 13 bases. Germline values: CDR1 SEHNR, CDR2 FQNEAQ (reference sequence). The DNA of the CDR3 is TGTGCCAGCAGCCCCCGCGCGGGTATGAACACTGAAGCTTTCTTT. Translating it yields CASSPRAGMNTEAFF.

This chain joins TRBV6-5 and TRBJ2-5; TRBD1 matches at 8 bases. The CDR3 is 16 amino acids. V lost 4 bases, J lost 2 bases, and 9 bases stayed unmatched. Germline V gene sequence: CDR1 MNHEY, CDR2 SVGAGI. The CDR3 bases are TGTGCCAGCAGTTCATACCTCCGGGACAGGCAAGAGACCCAGTACTTC. This translates into CASSSYLRDRQETQYF.

As concerns this clone: The same CDR3 can be traced to other DNA sequences in this sample. The chain employs TRBV5-1 and TRBJ1-1, with D possibly matching TRBD1 (6 bases). Germline V lookup: CDR1 SGHRS, CDR2 YFSETQ. This CDR3 contains 11 residues. V was pared by 6 bases and J by 5 bases, with 8 bases between. The CDR3 nucleotides are TGCGCCAGCAAGGGGGAGACTGAAGCTTTCTTT. Its translation is CASKGETEAFF.

The rearrangement uses TRBV7-3 and TRBJ2-7; perhaps TRBD1 as D (5 bases). V was clipped by 2 bases and J by 5 bases, with 10 bases between them. In germline, CDR1 is SGHTA, CDR2 FQGTGA. This CDR3 has 13 residues. The CDR3 DNA follows: TGTGCCAGCAGCTTATGGCAGGGTGACGAGCAGTACTTC. This encodes CASSLWQGDEQYF.

The chain uses TRBV28 and TRBJ2-4, with 7 bases aligning to TRBD2. CDR1 MDHEN and CDR2 SYDVKM come from the germline V gene. V shed 4 bases, J shed 8 bases, and the junction held 8 bases outside the gene matches. This CDR3 comprises 14 residues. The CDR3 sequence: CASSYATGGDIQYF. CDR3 nucleotide sequence: TGTGCCAGCAGTTACGCCACGGGGGGAGACATTCAGTACTTC.

The CDR3 loop is CSASQGEAYEQYF. For the CDR3, the DNA is TGCAGTGCTAGTCAGGGGGAAGCTTACGAGCAGTACTTC. This chain joins TRBV20-1 and TRBJ2-7, with 7 bases matching TRBD1. The germline V gene has CDR1 DFQATT and CDR2 SNEGSKA (reference sequence). V lost 3 bases, J lost 4 bases, and 6 bases stayed unmatched. This CDR3 is built from 13 residues.

V usage is TRBV18 and J usage is TRBJ2-7; 10 bases align to TRBD1. Germline loops: CDR1 KGHSH, CDR2 LQKENI. There are 15 residues in the CDR3. The ends lost 6 bases at V and 5 bases at J; junction bases unmatched: 10. The CDR3 protein is CASSQTGTGANEQYF. CDR3 DNA sequence: TGTGCCAGCTCTCAGACCGGGACAGGGGCTAACGAGCAGTACTTC.

The rearrangement uses TRBV6-4 and TRBJ2-1, with TRBD2 matching over 12 bases. The V gene end was trimmed by 7 bases and the J gene end by 4 bases; junction bases not matched to a gene: 14. CDR3 length: 18 amino acids. CDR1 and CDR2 from the germline V gene are MRHNA and SNTAGT. Here the CDR3 DNA reads TGTGCCAGCACCCCGACTAGCGGGGGCCTAAATAGGTACAATGAGCAGTTCTTC. Translating gives CASTPTSGGLNRYNEQFF.

This chain joins TRBV6-1 and TRBJ2-2, with 7 positions matching TRBD2. This CDR3 is 15 amino acids long. Germline trimming cut 1 base from V and 4 bases from J; bases unmatched to any gene: 3. Germline CDR1 reads MNHNS; CDR2 reads SASEGT. The CDR3 DNA reads TGTGCCAGCAGTGAAGGCCCGGGGGGCACCGGGGAGCTGTTTTTT. Amino acids: CASSEGPGGTGELFF.

The gene calls are TRBV6-5 and TRBJ1-4; 9 positions agree with TRBD1. Trimming cost V 11 bases and J 6 bases; bases outside gene matches: 7. Germline values: CDR1 MNHEY, CDR2 SVGAGI. The CDR3 covers 13 residues. CDR3 in DNA: TGTGCCGTTAAGACAGGGGGGGATGAAAAACTGTTTTTT. Protein: CAVKTGGDEKLFF.

The V gene is TRBV5-6, the J gene TRBJ2-3; 10 nucleotides match TRBD1. CDR1 SGHDT and CDR2 YYEEEE come from the germline V gene. The CDR3 is made up of 17 amino acids. The trim removed 2 bases at V and 2 bases at J, leaving 8 bases unmatched. CDR3 nucleotide sequence: TGTGCCAGCAGCTTAAGACAGGGGGCGCGGTTCACAGATACGCAGTATTTT. As protein: CASSLRQGARFTDTQYF.